Following are 3 T cell receptor beta chains from one sample sequenced in a study of cytomegalovirus exposure and HLA in healthy donors. PCR employed 60 Vbeta and 13 Jbeta primers. The assay was immunoSEQ multiplex PCR, and TCRdb's table has in-frame clones only and misses some. Among about 120,000 clones listed, around three quarters were seen once. The sequenced sample consisted of PBMCs. Receptor source: a man younger than 45 in good health and CMV-seropositive.

J is TRBJ2-4 and V is TRBV4-1; no reliable D call. Trimming stripped 1 base from V and 2 bases from J, with 12 bases between. There are 16 residues in the CDR3. CDR1 MGHRA and CDR2 YSYEKL come from the germline V gene. The CDR3: CASSQATQYPKNIQYF. The CDR3 coding sequence is TGCGCCAGCAGCCAAGCAACACAATACCCCAAAAACATTCAGTACTTC.

The chain is built from TRBV5-5 and TRBJ2-1; the match to TRBD2 covers 8 bases. The CDR3 is made up of 17 amino acids. Germline trimming cut 0 bases from V and 9 bases from J; bases unmatched to any gene: 14. From germline, CDR1 is SGHKS and CDR2 YYEKEE (reference sequence). CDR3 DNA sequence: TGTGCCAGCAGCTTGGGGGAGGGACTAGGTGTACGGGGTGAGCAGTTCTTC. It codes for CASSLGEGLGVRGEQFF.

The CDR3 DNA follows: TGCAGCGGAGGTTATAGCAATCAGCCCCAGCATTTT. Protein sequence: CSGGYSNQPQHF. This sequence joins TRBV29-1 and TRBJ1-5; D is unclear. CDR3 length: 12 amino acids. From germline, CDR1 is SQVTM and CDR2 ANQGSEA. Trimming pared 7 bases from V and 0 bases from J, leaving 7 bases between.